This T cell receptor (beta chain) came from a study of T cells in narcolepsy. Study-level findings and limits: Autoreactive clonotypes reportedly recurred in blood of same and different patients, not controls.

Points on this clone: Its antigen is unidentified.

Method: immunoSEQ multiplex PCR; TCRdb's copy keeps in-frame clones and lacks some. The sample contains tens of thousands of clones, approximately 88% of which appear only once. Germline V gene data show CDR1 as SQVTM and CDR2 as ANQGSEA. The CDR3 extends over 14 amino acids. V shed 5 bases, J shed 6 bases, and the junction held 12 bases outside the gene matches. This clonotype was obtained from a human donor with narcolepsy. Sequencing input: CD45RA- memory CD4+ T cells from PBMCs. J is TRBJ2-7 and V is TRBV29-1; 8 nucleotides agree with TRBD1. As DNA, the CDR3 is TGCAGCGTTTACAGGGGGAGTCGGTCTCGCGAGCAGTACTTC. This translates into CSVYRGSRSREQYF.